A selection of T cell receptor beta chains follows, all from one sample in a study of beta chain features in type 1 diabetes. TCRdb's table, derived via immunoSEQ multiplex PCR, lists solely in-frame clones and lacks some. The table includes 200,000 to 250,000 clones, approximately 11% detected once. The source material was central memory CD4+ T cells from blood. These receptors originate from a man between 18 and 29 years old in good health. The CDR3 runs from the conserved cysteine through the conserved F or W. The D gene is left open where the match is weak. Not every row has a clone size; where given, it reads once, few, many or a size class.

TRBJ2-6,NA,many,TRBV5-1,CASSLSPPGAGANVLTF,TGCGCCAGCAGCTTGTCGCCCCCGGGAGCCGGGGCCAACGTCCTGACTTTC
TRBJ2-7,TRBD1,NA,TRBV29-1,CSVVGDRGSYEQYF,TGCAGCGTTGTTGGGGACAGGGGTTCCTACGAGCAGTACTTC
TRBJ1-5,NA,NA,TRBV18,CASSPSGLYQPQHF,TGTGCCAGCTCACCCTCAGGGCTTTATCAGCCCCAGCATTTT
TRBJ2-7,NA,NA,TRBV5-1,CASSLIQGESEQYF,TGCGCCAGCAGCCTGATCCAGGGAGAGTCCGAGCAGTACTTC
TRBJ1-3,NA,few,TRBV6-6,CASSSLGNTIYF,TGTGCCAGCAGTTCACTTGGAAACACCATATATTTT
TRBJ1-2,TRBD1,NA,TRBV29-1,CSVDIRDRGNYGYTF,TGCAGCGTTGATATCCGGGACAGGGGCAACTATGGCTACACCTTC
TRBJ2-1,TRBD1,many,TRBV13,CASSSRTGMGNEQFF,TGTGCCAGCAGCTCCCGGACAGGGATGGGCAATGAGCAGTTCTTC
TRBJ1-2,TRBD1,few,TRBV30,CAWSVTNRGLGYGYTF,TGTGCCTGGAGCGTTACGAACAGGGGTCTAGGATATGGCTACACCTTC
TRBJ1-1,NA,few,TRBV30,CAWRSGRVRTEAFF,TGTGCCTGGAGGTCGGGACGGGTGAGGACTGAAGCTTTCTTT
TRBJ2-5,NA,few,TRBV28,CASSHRDRETQYF,TGTGCCAGCAGTCACAGGGATCGGGAGACCCAGTACTTC
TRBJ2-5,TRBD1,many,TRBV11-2,CASSSLWTGPQETQYF,TGTGCCAGCAGCTCTCTATGGACAGGGCCCCAAGAGACCCAGTACTTC
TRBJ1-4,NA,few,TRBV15,CATSRGGSDEKLFF,TGTGCCACCAGCAGGGGCGGCTCGGATGAAAAACTGTTTTTT
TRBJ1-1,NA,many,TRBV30,CAWSVLREAEAFF,TGTGCCTGGAGTGTACTACGCGAGGCTGAAGCTTTCTTT
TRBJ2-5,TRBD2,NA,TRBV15,CATSRDLAGGETQYF,TGTGCCACCAGCAGAGATCTGGCGGGAGGAGAGACCCAGTACTTC
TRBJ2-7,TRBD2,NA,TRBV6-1,CASRRAGVIDEQYF,TGTGCCAGCAGAAGAGCGGGAGTCATAGACGAGCAGTACTTC
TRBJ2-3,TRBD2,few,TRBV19,CASSIWTSGSSDTQYF,TGTGCCAGTAGTATCTGGACTAGCGGGAGTTCAGATACGCAGTATTTT
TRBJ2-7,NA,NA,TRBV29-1,CSVELQATYEQYF,TGCAGCGTTGAACTACAAGCTACCTACGAGCAGTACTTC
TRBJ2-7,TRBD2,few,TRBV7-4,CASSSILAGDEQYF,TGTGCCAGCAGCTCGATTCTAGCGGGAGACGAGCAGTACTTC
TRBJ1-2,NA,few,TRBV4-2,CASSQERLTNYGYTF,TGTGCCAGCAGCCAAGAGAGACTTACTAACTATGGCTACACCTTC
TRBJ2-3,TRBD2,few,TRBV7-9,CASSSLMTSGGTDTQYF,TGTGCCAGCAGCTCTCTAATGACTAGCGGGGGCACAGATACGCAGTATTTT
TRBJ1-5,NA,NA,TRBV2,CASSSTGNQPQHF,TGTGCCAGCAGTTCAACAGGGAATCAGCCCCAGCATTTT
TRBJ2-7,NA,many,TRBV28,CASSLIGVSSYEQYF,TGTGCCAGCAGTTTAATCGGGGTCTCAAGCTACGAGCAGTACTTC
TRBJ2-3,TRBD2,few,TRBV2,CASTRTSGRIGTDTQYF,TGTGCCAGCACCAGGACTAGCGGGAGGATTGGCACAGATACGCAGTATTTT
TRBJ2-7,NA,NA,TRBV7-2,CASSLGGLNSYEQYF,TGTGCCAGCAGCTTAGGCGGATTAAACTCTTACGAGCAGTACTTC